The following is a T cell receptor beta chain sequence with its context. Its antigen remains unidentified. Time point meaning: persistent/refractory GD, antithyroid drugs over 5 years with positive TRAb. Preparation of the TCR library used RNA extracted from PBMCs. Peripheral blood, at nine milliliters, went into EDTA tubes. This specimen comes from a study of regulatory T cells in long-lasting Graves disease. In building TCR beta libraries, iRepertoire HTBI primers were used together with Arm-PCR of CDR3 regions. TCRdb recomputed calls from the multiplex PCR reads with MiXCR, one row per CDR3 protein. The table has 360,000 or so distinct CDR3 sequences, roughly 25% seen once. Study findings and constraints: Accuracy might have suffered from few samples.

This receptor was obtained from a woman aged 40-49 years with Graves disease. Sequencing used peripheral blood mononuclear cells (PBMCs), obtained when the disease was refractory, from a patient treated with antithyroid drugs.

The CDR3 reads CASSPDRGARETQYF. The DNA for the CDR3 is TGCGCCAGCAGCCCCGACAGGGGGGCTCGAGAGACCCAGTACTTC. The rearrangement uses TRBV5-1 and TRBJ2-5; 9 bases are shared with TRBD1. This CDR3 spans 15 amino acids. CDR1 is SGHRS and CDR2 is YFSETQ in the germline V gene. The J segment lost 4 bases and the V segment lost 4 bases, leaving 8 bases of the junction unmatched. The complete variable domain, with remaining parts taken from reference TRBV5-1 and TRBJ2-5, reads KAGVTQTPRYLIKTRGQQVTLSCSPISGHRSVSWYQQTPGQGLQFLFEYFSETQRNKGNFPGRFSGRQFSNSRSEMNVSTLELGDSALYLCASSPDRGARETQYFGPGTRLLVL.